This is a list of T cell receptor beta chains from one sample in a study of PD-L1 blockade in urothelial cancer. The assay was immunoSEQ multiplex PCR, and TCRdb's table has in-frame clones only and misses some. The sample carries 24,000 or so clones, 82% recorded once. Source: PBMCs, taken around atezolizumab (anti-PD-L1) treatment. The receptors here all came from a man aged 65 to 85 with urothelial cancer. The CDR3 runs from the conserved cysteine through the conserved F or W. The order of the fields is clone size, V gene, D gene, J gene, CDR3 DNA, CDR3 protein. A D gene is named only where the DNA matches it firmly. Size values are once, few and many counts, or a class for expanded clones, and some rows have none.

NA	TRBV28	NA	TRBJ1-1	TGTGCCAGCAGTTTAGGACGGGGAACTGAAGCTTTCTTT	CASSLGRGTEAFF
few	TRBV13	NA	TRBJ1-2	TGTGCCAGCAGCTTAGAGAGGTCTGGCTACACCTTC	CASSLERSGYTF
NA	TRBV2	NA	TRBJ1-2	TGTGCCAGCAGTCCCGGGAGCTACCTAAACTATGGCTACACCTTC	CASSPGSYLNYGYTF
NA	TRBV29-1	NA	TRBJ2-3	TGCAGCTTTAGCGACAACGGCGATACGCAGTATTTT	CSFSDNGDTQYF
NA	TRBV11-2	NA	TRBJ2-4	TGTGCCAGCAGCTCGTGGCTTGCGGAAAACATTCAGTACTTC	CASSSWLAENIQYF
NA	TRBV5-4	NA	TRBJ2-7	TGTGCCAGCAGCTTGGAGACAACCTCCTACGAGCAGTACTTC	CASSLETTSYEQYF
NA	TRBV5-1	TRBD2	TRBJ2-1	TGCGCCAGCAGCTTGCGGAGCACGGGACTAGCGGTTGTAGATATCGAGTTCTACAATGAGCAGTTCTTC	CASSLRSTGLAVVDIEFYNEQFF
once	TRBV7-2	TRBD2	TRBJ2-3	TGTGCCAGCAGCTTAGTAGCGGGCACCACCACAGATACGCAGTATTTT	CASSLVAGTTTDTQYF
NA	TRBV5-1	NA	TRBJ1-2	TGCGCCAGCAGCTTAGGAGGGGACGGCCCAGAGGGCTACACCTTC	CASSLGGDGPEGYTF
NA	TRBV6-6	TRBD1	TRBJ2-1	TGTGCCAGCAGTCCCGGGACAGGGAAGCGCAATGAGCAGTTCTTC	CASSPGTGKRNEQFF
NA	TRBV18	NA	TRBJ1-1	TGTGCCAGCTCACCACCAAGCAACACTGAAGCTTTCTTT	CASSPPSNTEAFF
NA	TRBV27	NA	TRBJ2-3	TGTGCCAGCAGTTTATATAGCAGCACAGATACGCAGTATTTT	CASSLYSSTDTQYF
NA	TRBV6-7	NA	TRBJ1-5	TGTGCCAGCAGTTACTCGTGTGACCCTTCTTGGGGGGAATATCAGCCCCAGCATTTT	CASSYSCDPSWGEYQPQHF
NA	TRBV18	TRBD1	TRBJ2-2	TGTGCCAGCTCACTAGGTGGGACAGCTTACACCGGGGAGCTGTTTTTT	CASSLGGTAYTGELFF
large	TRBV2	TRBD1	TRBJ1-5	TGTGCCAGCAGTGGAACCAACCCCGGGACAGGGGGCAGGCAGCCCCAGCATTTT	CASSGTNPGTGGRQPQHF
NA	TRBV19	NA	TRBJ2-5	TGTGCCAGTAGTATAGGGTCGTGGACAGACCAAGAGACCCAGTACTTC	CASSIGSWTDQETQYF
once	TRBV5-1	TRBD1	TRBJ2-7	TGCGCCAGCAGCAGAAGACAGGGGGCTGACGAGCAGTACTTC	CASSRRQGADEQYF
few	TRBV7-2	NA	TRBJ1-1	TGTGCCAGCAGACCGGGGGGCGGCACTGAAGCTTTCTTT	CASRPGGGTEAFF
NA	TRBV7-3	TRBD2	TRBJ2-1	TGTGCCAGCAGCCCCACCCCGGGGGGGACTGAGCAGTTCTTC	CASSPTPGGTEQFF
once	TRBV5-1	TRBD2	TRBJ2-1	TGCGCCAGCAGCTTCCTTTTAGCGGGAGGGCCAAATGAGCAGTTCTTC	CASSFLLAGGPNEQFF
NA	TRBV4-1	NA	TRBJ1-3	TGCGCCAGCAGCCAAGGTAAAGGTGGCAGGGAACCAGTGTCTGGAAACACCATATATTTT	CASSQGKGGREPVSGNTIYF
NA	TRBV5-4	TRBD2	TRBJ2-1	TGTGCCAGCAGCAGTGCTAGCGGGACCCACAATGAGCAGTTCTTC	CASSSASGTHNEQFF
NA	TRBV5-6	TRBD2	TRBJ2-1	TGTGCCAGCAGCCCCCGACTAGCGGGAGAGAGCAATGAGCAGTTCTTC	CASSPRLAGESNEQFF
NA	TRBV7-2	NA	TRBJ2-5	TGTGCCAGCAGCGGCAGGAGGGGACTCGAGACCCAGTACTTC	CASSGRRGLETQYF
NA	TRBV4-3	NA	TRBJ2-1	TGCGCCAGCAGTTCTAGCTTTGTAAACAATGAGCAGTTCTTC	CASSSSFVNNEQFF
NA	TRBV5-4	TRBD2	TRBJ2-3	TGTGCCAGCAGCCCCCGGGGCGGGAGGGGGGGAGATACGCAGTATTTT	CASSPRGGRGGDTQYF
NA	TRBV28	TRBD2	TRBJ2-7	TGTGCCAGCAGTACGCCCGGGACTACCCGCTACGAGCAGTACTTC	CASSTPGTTRYEQYF
NA	TRBV7-7	TRBD1	TRBJ2-2	TGTGCTAGCAGCCCAACAGGGGGCGGACAGGACACCGGGGAGCTGTTTTTT	CASSPTGGGQDTGELFF
NA	TRBV27	TRBD2	TRBJ2-5	TGTGCCAGCAGTTCGGGGACTAGCGCGCAAGAGACCCAGTACTTC	CASSSGTSAQETQYF
NA	TRBV27	NA	TRBJ1-4	TGTGCCAGCAGTTTTAGTAGGGGGAAACTGTTTTTT	CASSFSRGKLFF
NA	TRBV5-4	NA	TRBJ2-7	TGTGCCAGCAGCTTAGGATCCGGGGGATACGAGCAGTACTTC	CASSLGSGGYEQYF
NA	TRBV11-3	NA	TRBJ2-7	TGTGCCAGCAGCTTAATCGGGGGTCGCGAGCAGTACTTC	CASSLIGGREQYF
NA	TRBV18	TRBD1	TRBJ1-2	TGTGCCAGCTCATCAAATCTCGACATGACAGGGTCCTCTGGCTATGGCTACACCTTC	CASSSNLDMTGSSGYGYTF
NA	TRBV7-9	TRBD1	TRBJ2-5	TGTGCCAGCAGCTCCAGGACAGGGGGCGGCGGGATTTCGGGGGAGACCCAGTACTTC	CASSSRTGGGGISGETQYF
NA	TRBV4-1	TRBD1	TRBJ2-7	TGCGCCAGCAGCCCTCCGGACAGGGAAAGCGAGCAGTACTTC	CASSPPDRESEQYF
NA	TRBV29-1	TRBD1	TRBJ1-1	TGCAGCGGGGACAGGGGACCGAACACTGAAGCTTTCTTT	CSGDRGPNTEAFF
NA	TRBV11-2	NA	TRBJ1-2	TGTGCCAGCAGCCTCTCTCCCCCAGAAACCTATGGCTACACCTTC	CASSLSPPETYGYTF
NA	TRBV18	NA	TRBJ2-2	TGTGCCAGCTCACCCCGGGTCGCGAACACCGGGGAGCTGTTTTTT	CASSPRVANTGELFF
medium-sized	TRBV6-6	NA	TRBJ1-1	TGTGCCTCGGCGGGCACGGTCCTGGGGGCTTTCTTT	CASAGTVLGAFF
NA	TRBV6-1	NA	TRBJ2-7	TGTGCCAGCGGGGAGCCTGGAATATACTACGAGCAGTACTTC	CASGEPGIYYEQYF
NA	TRBV27	TRBD2	TRBJ2-7	TGTGCCAGCAGCCGGGGGCAGCGGGAGATGTACGAGCAGTACTTC	CASSRGQREMYEQYF
once	TRBV4-3	TRBD1	TRBJ1-5	TGCGCCAGCAGCCAAGATTACGACAGGGAGCAGCCCCAGCATTTT	CASSQDYDREQPQHF
NA	TRBV28	TRBD2	TRBJ2-1	TGTGCCAGCAGTTTTGTAGAAGCGGGAGGGTACAATGAGCAGTTCTTC	CASSFVEAGGYNEQFF
NA	TRBV7-8	TRBD1	TRBJ2-5	TGTGCCAGCAGCTTAGCCGGGACAGGGGTGGAGACCCAGTACTTC	CASSLAGTGVETQYF
NA	TRBV5-4	NA	TRBJ2-7	TGTGCCAGCAGCCTGAGCTACGAGGGGGCCTACGAGCAGTACTTC	CASSLSYEGAYEQYF
NA	TRBV19	NA	TRBJ2-7	TGTGCCAGTAGTATAGTAGGACACTCCTACGAGCAGTACTTC	CASSIVGHSYEQYF
NA	TRBV4-1	TRBD2	TRBJ2-1	TGCGCCAGCAGCCAAAATAGCGGGATCCTGGGAGAGCAGTTCTTC	CASSQNSGILGEQFF
NA	TRBV5-1	TRBD2	TRBJ2-3	TGCGCCAGCAGCCTTCCAATAGCGGGAGCGGATACGCAGTATTTT	CASSLPIAGADTQYF
NA	TRBV19	TRBD2	TRBJ2-2	TGTGCCAGTGCCCTCTTAGCGGGAGGCCCGACCGGGGAGCTGTTTTTT	CASALLAGGPTGELFF
few	TRBV6-6	NA	TRBJ1-5	TGTGCCAGCAGTTACTCCTTTCAGAATCATCAGCCCCAGCATTTT	CASSYSFQNHQPQHF